Detailed here is one TCR beta chain. The data are from a study of blood T cell repertoires in COVID-19. Overall study context: COVID-19 samples from acute and convalescent phases originated in the United States, Italy and Spain. In each case, the material was cDNA or gDNA derived from T cells, B-cell-depleted T cells, or PBMCs.

Between the trimmed V and J ends, which lost 1 base and 0 bases, there was a span of 8 bases. The germline gives CDR1 SGHRS, CDR2 YFSETQ. This CDR3 has 15 amino acids. In the original processing: The authors estimated nucleated cell counts from reference gene primer amplification. Assay used: immunoSEQ multiplex PCR; TCRdb lists only in-frame clones, some missing. V, J and clone size are taken as reported in that table, and D and trimming were inferred from the DNA itself. The table includes more than 150,000 clones, approximately 86% detected once. Sequencing was performed on peripheral blood. The chain employs TRBV5-1 and TRBJ2-1; unclear D gene. This TCR derives from a woman older than 75 with acute or convalescent COVID-19. The CDR3 sequence is CASSLQAISYNEQFF. Written as DNA, the CDR3 is TGCGCCAGCAGCTTGCAGGCGATCTCCTACAATGAGCAGTTCTTC.